This T cell receptor (beta chain) was sequenced in a study of blood T cells in healthy people across ages. With regard to this clonotype: The antigen remains undetermined.

V was cut by 2 bases and J by 5 bases, with 12 bases left in between. There are 14 residues in the CDR3. Germline lookup yields CDR1 ENHRY and CDR2 SYGVKD. Together with a sample-barcoded 5' primer, a J-beta primer mix was included in a second PCR lasting about 7 to 11 cycles. Template switching added a 12-random-nucleotide identifier to every cDNA molecule. TCRdb fed the 5' RACE reads into MiXCR, producing one record per CDR3 protein. The data hold fewer than 2,000,000 distinct CDR3 sequences, with about 39% observed a single time. General observations from the study: Older age went with lower TCR beta diversity per million T cells, in a roughly linear way. PBMC samples, being unsorted, prevented any conclusive comparison of naive and antigen-experienced cells.

The chain has TRBV10-3 and TRBJ1-2, with D hard to call. Source material: blood. The TCR originated in a human donor in good health. For the CDR3, the DNA is TGTGCCATCAGTGAGGAGGGAATGGGATATGGCTACACCTTC. Translation: CAISEEGMGYGYTF.